This entry features one T cell receptor (beta chain) sequence. Naivety among CD8 cells was defined by CD45RO negativity and positive CCR7 selection, thereby excluding terminally differentiated effector memory CD45RA+ cells. This sample is part of a study of shared clonotypes between healthy human individuals. Sequenced by immunoSEQ multiplex PCR; TCRdb stores in-frame clones only, minus some. The sample holds roughly 2,000,000 clones, about 94% seen once. The CDR3 spans 15 residues. The germline gives CDR1 SEHNR, CDR2 FQNEAQ (reference sequence). The germline V and J ends were trimmed by 1 base and 2 bases, with 11 bases remaining between them.

The source material was naive CD8+ T cells from PBMCs. The chain combines TRBV7-9 with TRBJ2-5; no clear D gene. This clonotype originated in a man in his late teens or twenties in good health. Some clones in this sample may be carry-over from other donors' samples. In nucleotides, the CDR3 is TGTGCCAGCAGCTTAGACGTCTCGACACAAGAGACCCAGTACTTC. Its translation is CASSLDVSTQETQYF.